This T cell receptor beta chain was captured by sequencing in a study of T-cell memory formation after mild COVID-19. The wider study: The two donors had largely donor-specific TCR clusters.

Comments on this clonotype: Its antigen remains unknown.

TCRdb reprocessed the 5' RACE reads via MiXCR and lists one record per CDR3 protein. This sample carries hundreds of thousands of distinct CDR3 sequences, roughly 18% of them seen once, and the ten largest clones take 20% to 25%. Study-wide points: The study found balanced CD4/CD8 in clones contracting day 15 to 85 and a CD4+ lean in later expanders. SARS-CoV-2 specificity of second-wave clones peaking day 37 was unconfirmed. The appearance of some responding clones in pre-infection memory suggested that cross-reactive memory joined.

Source material: PBMCs or a T cell subset sorted from them (not recorded which). This receptor was obtained from a man aged 18 to 29 who had mild COVID-19 (a few samples of this study predate the infection). Cell type and time point are not known.

CDR3 sequence reads: CASSTPPGLATGELFF. Written as DNA, the CDR3 is TGTGCCAGCAGCACCCCCCCAGGGTTGGCCACCGGGGAGCTGTTTTTT. The V and J genes are TRBV11-2 and TRBJ2-2; a weak D match, TRBD1 (5 bases). CDR1 SGHAT and CDR2 FQNNGV come from the germline V gene. This CDR3 is 16 amino acids long. Trimming shortened V by 5 bases and J by 4 bases, and 17 bases separated the two germline ends. Full variable domain (rest looked up from reference TRBV11-2 and TRBJ2-2): EAGVAQSPRYKIIEKRQSVAFWCNPISGHATLYWYQQILGQGPKLLIQFQNNGVVDDSQLPKDRFSAERLKGVDSTLKIQPAKLEDSAVYLCASSTPPGLATGELFFGEGSRLTVL.